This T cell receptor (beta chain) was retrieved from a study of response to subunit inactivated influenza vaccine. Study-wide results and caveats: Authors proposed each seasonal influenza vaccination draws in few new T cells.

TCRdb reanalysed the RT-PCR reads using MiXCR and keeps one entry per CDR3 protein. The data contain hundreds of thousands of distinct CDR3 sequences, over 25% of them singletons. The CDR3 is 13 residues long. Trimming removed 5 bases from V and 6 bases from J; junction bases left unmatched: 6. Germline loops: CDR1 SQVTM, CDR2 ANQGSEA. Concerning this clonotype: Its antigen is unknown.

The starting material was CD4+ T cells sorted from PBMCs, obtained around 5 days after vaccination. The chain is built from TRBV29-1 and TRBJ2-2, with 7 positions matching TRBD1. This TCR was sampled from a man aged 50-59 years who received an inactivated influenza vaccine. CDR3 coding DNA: TGCAGCGTTTCGCGACAGGGCGCCGGGGAGCTGTTTTTT. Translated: CSVSRQGAGELFF.